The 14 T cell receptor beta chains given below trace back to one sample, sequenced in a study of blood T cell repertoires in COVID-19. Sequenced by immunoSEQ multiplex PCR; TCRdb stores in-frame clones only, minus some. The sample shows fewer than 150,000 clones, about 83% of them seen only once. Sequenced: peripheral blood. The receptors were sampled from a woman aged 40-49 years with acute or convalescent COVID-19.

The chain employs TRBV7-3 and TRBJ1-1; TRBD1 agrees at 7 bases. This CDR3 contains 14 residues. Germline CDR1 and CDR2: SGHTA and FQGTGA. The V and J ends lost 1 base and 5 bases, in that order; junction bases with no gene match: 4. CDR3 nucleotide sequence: TGTGCCAGCAGCTTAAGACAGGGAGATACTGAAGCTTTCTTT. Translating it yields CASSLRQGDTEAFF.

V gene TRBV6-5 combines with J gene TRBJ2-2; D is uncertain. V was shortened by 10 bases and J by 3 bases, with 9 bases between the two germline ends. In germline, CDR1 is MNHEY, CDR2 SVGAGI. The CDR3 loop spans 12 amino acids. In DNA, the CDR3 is TGTGCCATCCATAGAGACACCGGGGAGCTGTTTTTT. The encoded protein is CAIHRDTGELFF.

The CDR3 here is CASSLMEGKFGEAFF. CDR3 coding DNA: TGTGCCAGCAGCTTAATGGAGGGGAAGTTCGGTGAAGCTTTCTTT. The chain is built from TRBV7-9 and TRBJ1-1, with a weak D call TRBD1 (5 bases). Trimming stripped 2 bases from V and 7 bases from J, with 17 bases between. Germline V lookup: CDR1 SEHNR, CDR2 FQNEAQ (reference sequence). CDR3 length: 15 residues.

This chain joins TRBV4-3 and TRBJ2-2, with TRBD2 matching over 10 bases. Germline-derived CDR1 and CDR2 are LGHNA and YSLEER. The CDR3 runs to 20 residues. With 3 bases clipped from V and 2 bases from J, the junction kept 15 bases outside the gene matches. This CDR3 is CASSQHLLGAGGINTGELFF. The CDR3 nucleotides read TGCGCCAGCAGCCAGCACCTCCTAGGAGCGGGGGGGATAAACACCGGGGAGCTGTTTTTT.

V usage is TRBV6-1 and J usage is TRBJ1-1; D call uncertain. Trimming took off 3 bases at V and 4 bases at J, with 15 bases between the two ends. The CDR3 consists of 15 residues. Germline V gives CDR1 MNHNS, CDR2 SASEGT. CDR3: CASSEAETRSTEAFF. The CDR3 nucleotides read TGTGCCAGCAGTGAGGCAGAAACTCGGAGCACTGAAGCTTTCTTT.

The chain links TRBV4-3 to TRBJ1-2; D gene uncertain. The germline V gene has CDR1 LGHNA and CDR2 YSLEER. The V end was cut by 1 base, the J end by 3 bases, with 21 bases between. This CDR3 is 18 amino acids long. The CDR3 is CASSQVGALRPGDYGYTF. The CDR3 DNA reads TGCGCCAGCAGCCAAGTGGGCGCGCTTCGCCCCGGGGACTATGGCTACACCTTC.

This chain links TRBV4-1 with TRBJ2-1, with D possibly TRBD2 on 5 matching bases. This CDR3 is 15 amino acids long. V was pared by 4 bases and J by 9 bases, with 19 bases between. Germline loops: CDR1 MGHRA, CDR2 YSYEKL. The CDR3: CASSLYGSVGVEQFF. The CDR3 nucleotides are TGCGCCAGCAGCCTCTACGGGTCGGTCGGGGTTGAGCAGTTCTTC.

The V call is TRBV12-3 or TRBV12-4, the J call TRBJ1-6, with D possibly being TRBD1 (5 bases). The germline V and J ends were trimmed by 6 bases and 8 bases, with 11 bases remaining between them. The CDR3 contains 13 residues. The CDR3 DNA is TGTGCCAGCAGGGGACTTGGGGATTCACCCCTCCACTTT. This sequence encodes CASRGLGDSPLHF.

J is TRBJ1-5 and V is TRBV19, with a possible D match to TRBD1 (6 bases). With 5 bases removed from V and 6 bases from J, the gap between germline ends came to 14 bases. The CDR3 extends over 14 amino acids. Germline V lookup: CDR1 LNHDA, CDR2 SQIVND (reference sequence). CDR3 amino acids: CASSAGVRGQPQHF. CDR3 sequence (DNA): TGTGCCAGTAGTGCAGGGGTTAGGGGTCAGCCCCAGCATTTT. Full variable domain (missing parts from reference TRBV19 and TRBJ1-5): DGGITQSPKYLFRKEGQNVTLSCEQNLNHDAMYWYRQDPGQGLRLIYYSQIVNDFQKGDIAEGYSVSREKKESFPLTVTSAQKNPTAFYLCASSAGVRGQPQHFGDGTRLSIL.

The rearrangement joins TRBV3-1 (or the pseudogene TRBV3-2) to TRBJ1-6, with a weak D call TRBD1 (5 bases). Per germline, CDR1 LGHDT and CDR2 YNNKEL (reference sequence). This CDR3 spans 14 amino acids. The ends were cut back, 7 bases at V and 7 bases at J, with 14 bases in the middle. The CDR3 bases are TGTGCCAGCACCACCGGGGGAGGGAATTCACCCCTCCACTTT. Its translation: CASTTGGGNSPLHF.

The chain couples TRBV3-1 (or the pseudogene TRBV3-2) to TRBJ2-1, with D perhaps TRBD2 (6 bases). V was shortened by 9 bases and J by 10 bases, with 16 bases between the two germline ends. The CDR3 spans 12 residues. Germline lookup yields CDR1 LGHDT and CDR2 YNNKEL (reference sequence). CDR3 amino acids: CASRFSGGEQFF. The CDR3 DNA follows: TGTGCCAGTCGATTTAGCGGTGGAGAGCAGTTCTTC.

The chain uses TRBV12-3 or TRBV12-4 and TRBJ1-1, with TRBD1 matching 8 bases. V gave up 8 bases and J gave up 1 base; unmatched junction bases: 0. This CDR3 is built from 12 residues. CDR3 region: CASGTGNTEAFF. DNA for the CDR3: TGTGCCAGCGGGACAGGGAACACTGAAGCTTTCTTT.

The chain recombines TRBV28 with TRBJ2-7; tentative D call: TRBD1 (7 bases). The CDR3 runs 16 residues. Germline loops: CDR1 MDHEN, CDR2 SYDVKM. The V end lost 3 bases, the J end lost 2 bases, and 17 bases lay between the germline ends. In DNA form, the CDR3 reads TGTGCCAGCAGTTTTTACGGGGGACAGCATCCCTACGAGCAGTACTTC. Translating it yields CASSFYGGQHPYEQYF.

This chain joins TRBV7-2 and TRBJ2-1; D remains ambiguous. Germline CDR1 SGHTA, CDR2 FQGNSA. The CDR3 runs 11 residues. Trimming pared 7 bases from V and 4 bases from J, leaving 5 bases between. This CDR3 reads CASTGYNEQFF. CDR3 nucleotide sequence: TGTGCCAGCACCGGTTACAATGAGCAGTTCTTC.